This T cell receptor (beta chain) was retrieved from a study of blood T cell repertoires in COVID-19. This clone was recorded only once. The germline CDR1 and CDR2 sequences are MNHEY and SVGAGI. Trimming pared 5 bases from V and 4 bases from J, leaving 11 bases between. This CDR3 contains 13 residues. Repertoires were generated with immunoSEQ multiplex PCR, while TCRdb's copy carries only in-frame clones and drops some. The repertoire holds roughly 100,000 clones, with about 90% as singletons. The source of this sequence is a woman aged 70-85 years with acute or convalescent COVID-19. Sequenced material: peripheral blood. The V call is TRBV6-5, the J call TRBJ2-5, with D possibly TRBD2 on 5 matching bases. Here the CDR3 reads CASSRERIETQYF. In nucleotides, the CDR3 is TGTGCCAGCAGTCGGGAAAGGATAGAGACCCAGTACTTC.